This TCR beta chain was sequenced in a study of patients with pleural tuberculosis. The V gene lost 8 bases and the J gene lost 9 bases, with 20 bases spanning the gap. The germline V gene has CDR1 LNHDA and CDR2 SQIVND (reference sequence). The CDR3 runs 14 residues. TCRdb ran MiXCR on the reads and lists one entry per CDR3 protein. The sample contains around 49,000 distinct CDR3 sequences, 6% to 8% of which appear only once. This receptor was identified in a human donor with pleural tuberculosis. V is TRBV19 and J is TRBJ2-1; D is tentatively TRBD1 or TRBD2 (5 bases each). For the CDR3, the DNA is TGTGCCAGTGGGACCGGGACGGGGATGGGTGAGCAGTTCTTC. The encoded protein is CASGTGTGMGEQFF.